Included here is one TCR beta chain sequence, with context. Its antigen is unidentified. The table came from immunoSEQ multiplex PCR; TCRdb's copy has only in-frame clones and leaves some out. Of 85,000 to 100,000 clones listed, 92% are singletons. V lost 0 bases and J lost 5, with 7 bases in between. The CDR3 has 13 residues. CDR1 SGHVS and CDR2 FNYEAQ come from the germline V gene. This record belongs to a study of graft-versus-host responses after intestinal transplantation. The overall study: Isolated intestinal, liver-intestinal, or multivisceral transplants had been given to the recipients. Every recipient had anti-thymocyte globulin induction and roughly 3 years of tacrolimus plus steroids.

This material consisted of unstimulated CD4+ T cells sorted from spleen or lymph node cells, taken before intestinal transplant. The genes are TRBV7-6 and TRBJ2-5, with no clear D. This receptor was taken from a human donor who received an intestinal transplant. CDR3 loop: CASSLAFGETQYF. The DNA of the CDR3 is TGTGCCAGCAGCTTAGCGTTCGGGGAGACCCAGTACTTC.